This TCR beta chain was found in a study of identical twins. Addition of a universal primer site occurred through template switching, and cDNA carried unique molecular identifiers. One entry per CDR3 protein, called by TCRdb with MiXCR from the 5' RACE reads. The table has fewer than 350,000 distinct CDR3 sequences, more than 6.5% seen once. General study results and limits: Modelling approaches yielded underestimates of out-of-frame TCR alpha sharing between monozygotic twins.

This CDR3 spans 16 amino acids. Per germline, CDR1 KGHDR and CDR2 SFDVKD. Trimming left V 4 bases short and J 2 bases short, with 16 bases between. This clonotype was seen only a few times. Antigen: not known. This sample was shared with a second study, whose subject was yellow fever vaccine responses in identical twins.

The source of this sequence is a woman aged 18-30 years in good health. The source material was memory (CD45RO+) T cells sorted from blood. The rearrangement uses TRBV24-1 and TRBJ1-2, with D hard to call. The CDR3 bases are TGTGCCACCAGTGACTTCCGTCCGAAGCTCAACTATGGCTACACCTTC. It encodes CATSDFRPKLNYGYTF.